A single T cell receptor beta chain is shown here with its context. The antigen is unknown. The sample comes from a study of post-analysis software for immune sequencing data. Researchers reported that TCR beta cDNA libraries carried unique molecular identifiers. T cells numbering 1 to 10 million yielded cDNA molecules that totaled roughly 500,000. TCRdb re-derived calls from the PCR reads in MiXCR, one entry per CDR3 protein. Among around 400,000 distinct CDR3 sequences, approximately 38% were seen once, and the ten largest hold 13%. Notes on the study in general: Elevated frequency relative to controls characterized 4 or 5 TRBV segments in patients, TRBV5-6, TRBV5-1 and TRBV20-1 among them. Controls significantly exceeded multiple sclerosis patients in normalized Chao1 diversity.

The CDR3 is made up of 13 amino acids. Between the trimmed V and J ends, which lost 3 bases and 5 bases, there was a span of 7 bases. In germline, CDR1 is MNHEY, CDR2 SMNVEV (reference sequence). Material for sequencing was blood. The chain recombines TRBV27 with TRBJ2-2; possibly TRBD1 for D (5 bases). This clonotype was obtained from a girl aged 5-17 years with multiple sclerosis. In DNA, the CDR3 is TGTGCCAGCAGTTTCGCAGGGACCGGGGAGCTGTTTTTT. As protein: CASSFAGTGELFF.